A selection of T cell receptor beta chains follows, all from one sample in a study of shared clonotypes between healthy human individuals. Method: immunoSEQ multiplex PCR; TCRdb's copy keeps in-frame clones and lacks some. The repertoire has hundreds of thousands of clones, around 96% of them found once; the top ten carry roughly 0.12%. Source material: naive CD8+ T cells sorted from blood. These receptors came from a woman under 40 in good health. Both conserved end residues are part of each CDR3. A D gene is named only where the DNA matches it firmly. Only some rows state a clone size, as once, few, many or a class for expanded clones.

size	V	J	D	CDR3	DNA
-	TRBV4-1	TRBJ2-7	-	CASSQDRGLHYEQYF	TGCGCCAGCAGCCAAGACAGGGGACTTCACTACGAGCAGTACTTC
-	TRBV27	TRBJ2-1	-	CASSLTYYNEQFF	TGTGCCAGCAGTTTGACTTATTACAATGAGCAGTTCTTC
once	TRBV7-9	TRBJ2-7	TRBD1	CASSVYRDRYGYEQYF	TGTGCCAGCAGCGTCTACCGGGACAGGTACGGCTACGAGCAGTACTTC
-	TRBV19	TRBJ2-1	-	CASSIDGYNEQFF	TGTGCCAGTAGTATAGACGGCTACAATGAGCAGTTCTTC
once	TRBV2	TRBJ2-5	-	CASRGNFQETQYF	TGTGCCAGCAGGGGGAACTTCCAAGAGACCCAGTACTTC
-	TRBV6-6	TRBJ1-1	-	CASSYRFEDNKAFAFF	TGTGCCAGCAGTTACCGATTCGAAGACAATAAAGCTTTTGCTTTCTTT
-	TRBV11-2	TRBJ2-2	-	CASTPGAGHTGELFF	TGTGCCAGCACCCCAGGCGCAGGGCACACCGGGGAGCTGTTTTTT
-	TRBV13	TRBJ2-3	-	CASSRTGPTEITDTQYF	TGTGCCAGCAGTCGAACTGGGCCGACTGAAATCACAGATACGCAGTATTTT
-	TRBV28	TRBJ2-1	-	CASSFRLGWNEQFF	TGTGCCAGCAGTTTTCGTCTAGGGTGGAATGAGCAGTTCTTC
-	TRBV29-1	TRBJ1-2	-	CSVQDPLLGGYTF	TGCAGCGTTCAAGACCCCCTCCTCGGTGGCTACACCTTC
-	TRBV5-6	TRBJ2-7	-	CASIIGGLSPEQYF	TGTGCCAGCATCATCGGCGGCCTAAGCCCCGAGCAGTACTTC
-	TRBV6-5	TRBJ2-7	-	CASSYSGRGEQYF	TGTGCCAGCAGTTACTCGGGTAGAGGGGAGCAGTACTTC
-	TRBV7-9	TRBJ1-5	-	CASSLTGNQPQHF	TGTGCCAGCAGCTTAACAGGGAATCAGCCCCAGCATTTT
-	TRBV9	TRBJ1-1	-	CASSVGGATEAFF	TGTGCCAGCAGCGTAGGTGGGGCGACTGAAGCTTTCTTT
once	TRBV2	TRBJ2-7	TRBD1	CASRLRTGNEQYF	TGTGCCAGCAGGCTACGGACAGGGAACGAGCAGTACTTC
-	TRBV27	TRBJ2-7	-	CASILGLYEQYF	TGTGCCAGCATCTTGGGGCTTTACGAGCAGTACTTC
-	TRBV4-1	TRBJ1-1	TRBD1	CASSSRTGTEAFF	TGCGCCAGCAGCTCAAGGACAGGGACTGAAGCTTTCTTT
-	TRBV11-3	TRBJ1-3	-	CASSLSSRGIGNTIYF	TGTGCCAGCAGCTTAAGTTCAAGAGGGATCGGAAACACCATATATTTT
-	TRBV14	TRBJ2-7	-	CASSQESRYEQYF	TGTGCCAGCAGCCAAGAAAGTAGATACGAGCAGTACTTC
-	TRBV27	TRBJ2-7	TRBD1	CASSSGTGPHEQYF	TGTGCCAGCAGTTCCGGGACAGGGCCCCACGAGCAGTACTTC
-	TRBV4-1	TRBJ1-1	-	CASSQDDLSGLARNTEAFF	TGCGCCAGCAGCCAAGATGACCTTTCAGGACTAGCCCGGAACACTGAAGCTTTCTTT
-	TRBV27	TRBJ1-6	TRBD1	CASSLTGAVSPLHF	TGTGCCAGCAGTCTCACAGGGGCCGTTTCACCCCTCCACTTT
-	TRBV11-2	TRBJ2-3	TRBD2	CASSSWTSGRGDTQYF	TGTGCCAGCAGCTCGTGGACTAGCGGGAGAGGAGATACGCAGTATTTT
-	TRBV15	TRBJ2-7	-	CATSSREALYEQYF	TGTGCCACCAGCAGCCGGGAAGCACTTTACGAGCAGTACTTC